Listed below are T cell receptor beta chains from one sample, sequenced in a study of blood T cells in healthy people across ages. TCRdb called the 5' RACE reads again in MiXCR, with one record for every CDR3 protein. The table includes about 1,400,000 distinct CDR3 sequences, 59% detected once. Sequences were obtained from blood. The receptor set was obtained from a man aged 18 to 29 in good health. CDR3s include the opening cysteine and the closing phenylalanine or tryptophan.

cdr3_aa v_call
CASSQEGTDYNEQFF TRBV4-3
CASSFKGQGSTGELFF TRBV12-3/TRBV12-4
CASRDRSYEQYF TRBV23-1
CASSMTSDEQFF TRBV11-2
CASSSRGHEQYF TRBV5-8
CASSPRRDTEAFF TRBV14
CASSQVAHLRGYNEQFF TRBV4-2
CSARDVRGSTLEQYF TRBV20-1
CASSQLTGGGYTF TRBV4-1
CATSAPGLAGDEQYF TRBV24-1
CASSVLAGVRSDTQYF TRBV9
CASSGERLVSYNEQFF TRBV6-1
CASSGGFGGYTF TRBV28
CASSLAIDLLYGYTF TRBV5-6
CASSLLAAPGNEQFF TRBV4-1
CASNSGNTDTQYF TRBV30
CSASGVLAGVVDTQYF TRBV20-1
CASGERAYEQYF TRBV27
CASSQVLGVNTEAFF TRBV4-1
CASSDHRDSPFYEQYF TRBV25-1
CASRVGTEIYGYTF TRBV2
CSVGSRGLPYNEQFF TRBV29-1
CASRPLAGYNEQYF TRBV6-2/TRBV6-3
CASRPGTSATDTQYF TRBV6-2/TRBV6-3
CASSSESFYEQYF TRBV6-6
CASSFGVAYEQYF TRBV5-1
CASNVRGGGGTEAFF TRBV27
CASSVLSGGPQNEQFF TRBV9
CASSPGQGLLWETQYF TRBV12-3/TRBV12-4
CASSSGSVGTTETQYF TRBV6-6
CATSMPGSIQETQYF TRBV15
CASSGTGGNEQFF TRBV2
CASSLALYTGELFF TRBV5-1
CSARTPGANTEAFF TRBV20-1
CASSVGQGNEQFF TRBV2
CASSYSQVSSYEQYF TRBV6-5
CSARDKGRGYTF TRBV20-1
CASSTLASLAKNIQYF TRBV21-1
CASSLTAAEQYF TRBV12-3/TRBV12-4
CASSLAPPSTGLFF TRBV7-9
CASTPLVEAEQYF TRBV28
CAISGGGSRTYEQYF TRBV10-3
CSALTDTQYF TRBV20-1
CASRDTSSNPYEQYF TRBV5-1
CASYQLAGETQYF TRBV10-2
CSATSGTSEHNEQFF TRBV20-1
CASKGIRNTEAFF TRBV9
CASRMGNTIYF TRBV6-4
CASGLHKYNEQFF TRBV27
CASSYSDFLGANVLTF TRBV6-5
CATTGLASDEQFF TRBV15
CASKHRSGTEAFF TRBV4-1
CASSPPVGSGYEQYF TRBV7-9
CASSSPSAGVYNEQFF TRBV12-3/TRBV12-4
CASSPRQGGYTDTQYF TRBV7-8
CSAPRAGDPSDTQYF TRBV20-1